These 29 T cell receptor beta chains were sequenced from one sample in a study of blood T cell repertoires in COVID-19. Repertoires were generated with immunoSEQ multiplex PCR, while TCRdb's copy carries only in-frame clones and drops some. Of around 67,000 clones in the sample, almost 85% were seen once. Sequenced: peripheral blood. The source of these receptors is a man between 65 and 85 years old with acute or convalescent COVID-19.

V and J are TRBV2 and TRBJ2-7, with a possible D match to TRBD1 (6 bases). Trimming removed 7 bases from V and 5 bases from J, with 12 bases in between. This CDR3 is 12 amino acids long. Germline V gene sequence: CDR1 SNHLY, CDR2 FYNNEI. The DNA of the CDR3 is TGTGCCAGCACCAGGGGTTTCGACGAGCAGTACTTC. Translated, it gives CASTRGFDEQYF.

This chain links TRBV7-3 with TRBJ2-3; D may be TRBD2 (5 bases). The V end lost 5 bases, the J end lost 6 bases, and 12 bases lay between the germline ends. In germline, CDR1 is SGHTA, CDR2 FQGTGA. The CDR3 is made up of 13 amino acids. The CDR3 sequence is CASSLWASDTQYF. The CDR3 nucleotides are TGTGCCAGCAGCCTCTGGGCTAGCGATACGCAGTATTTT.

DNA of the CDR3: TGTGCCAGCAGCTTGCTTTACCGGGAGCCGTCGTGGCGGTATTTT. As protein: CASSLLYREPSWRYF. The gene calls are TRBV5-6 and TRBJ2-3, with a weak D call TRBD2 (6 bases). CDR1 and CDR2 (germline): SGHDT, YYEEEE. Trimming stripped 1 base from V and 14 bases from J, with 23 bases between. This CDR3 has 15 residues.

The chain is built from TRBV7-3 and TRBJ1-2, with TRBD1 matching 7 bases. The CDR3 runs to 13 residues. Germline CDR1 and CDR2: SGHTA and FQGTGA. After removal of 4 bases from V and 8 bases from J, the junction contained 7 bases not matched to a gene. The CDR3 loop is CASSSTGDGGYTF. CDR3 sequence (DNA): TGTGCCAGCAGCTCAACAGGGGATGGAGGCTACACCTTC.

The rearrangement uses TRBV19 and TRBJ1-1; 9 bases line up with TRBD1. Per the germline V gene, CDR1 is LNHDA and CDR2 is SQIVND (reference sequence). V lost 6 bases, J lost 0 bases, and 11 bases stayed unmatched. The length of the CDR3 is 17 residues. As DNA, the CDR3 is TGTGCCAGTAGCAGCGGGACAGGGAGATCCATGAACACTGAAGCTTTCTTT. Translating gives CASSSGTGRSMNTEAFF.

This clone showed up just once. V and J are TRBV9 and TRBJ2-7, with TRBD2 identical over 9 bases. Germline V gene sequence: CDR1 SGDLS, CDR2 YYNGEE. This CDR3 comprises 16 residues. The trim removed 4 bases at V and 4 bases at J, leaving 12 bases unmatched. CDR3 DNA: TGTGCCAGCAGCCCCCGGTGGTCTAGCGGGGCTTACGAGCAGTACTTC. Encoded protein: CASSPRWSSGAYEQYF.

The V call is TRBV6-5, the J call TRBJ1-2, with 12 nucleotides matching TRBD1. Germline V gene sequence: CDR1 MNHEY, CDR2 SVGAGI. V trimming: 6 bases; J trimming: 7 bases; junction bases outside the gene matches: 9. The CDR3 loop spans 15 amino acids. CDR3 DNA: TGTGCCAGCAGCCTAATGGGACAGGGGGCCGTTGGCTACACCTTC. Translated: CASSLMGQGAVGYTF.

This chain connects TRBV12-5 to TRBJ2-2; D not resolved. Germline V CDR1 and CDR2: LGHNT, FRNRAP. The CDR3 length is 14 residues. Trimming shortened V by 1 base and J by 1 base, and 4 bases separated the two germline ends. The CDR3 coding sequence is TGTGCTAGTGGTTTGGGACAGAACACCGGGGAGCTGTTTTTT. Translation gives CASGLGQNTGELFF.

This chain links TRBV6-4 with TRBJ2-3, with a possible D match to TRBD2 (6 bases). Germline-derived CDR1 and CDR2 are MRHNA and SNTAGT. Trimming took 5 bases from V and 2 from J, leaving 11 bases between them. The CDR3 length is 14 residues. CDR3 sequence: CASSPEDYTDTQYF. The CDR3 DNA reads as TGTGCCAGCAGTCCCGAGGACTACACAGATACGCAGTATTTT.

The CDR3 nucleotides read TGTGCCAGCAGTTTAGGACAGGGTCCCCCCTTTGGTGGCTACACCTTC. Protein sequence: CASSLGQGPPFGGYTF. The chain is built from TRBV27 and TRBJ1-2; TRBD1 matches at 8 bases. V trimming: 2 bases; J trimming: 7 bases; junction bases outside the gene matches: 12. The CDR3 length is 16 residues. Germline V CDR1 and CDR2: MNHEY, SMNVEV (reference sequence).

The DNA of the CDR3 is TGTGCCAGCAGCCCGACAGGGGGGGAACAAGAGACCCAGTACTTC. Amino acids: CASSPTGGEQETQYF. The chain combines TRBV11-2 with TRBJ2-5, with 9 bases matching TRBD1. CDR3 length equals 15 residues. V trimming: 5 bases; J trimming: 2 bases; junction bases outside the gene matches: 6. Germline V lookup: CDR1 SGHAT, CDR2 FQNNGV.

This chain links TRBV28 with TRBJ2-5; 12 nucleotides agree with TRBD2. The germline CDR1 and CDR2 sequences are MDHEN and SYDVKM. This CDR3 is 15 amino acids long. J gave up 5 bases and V 2 bases, and 3 bases lay outside the gene matches. Here the CDR3 DNA reads TGTGCCAGCAGTTTAGCTAGCGGGGGGGCGGAGACCCAGTACTTC. The encoded protein is CASSLASGGAETQYF.

The V and J genes are TRBV19 and TRBJ1-3; no reliable D call. The CDR3 is 13 residues long. Trimming pared 6 bases from V and 8 bases from J, leaving 14 bases between. The V gene's germline CDR1 is LNHDA and CDR2 SQIVND (reference sequence). CDR3 coding DNA: TGTGCCAGTAGGCCCGACCCCGGAGACACCATATATTTT. Translated, it gives CASRPDPGDTIYF.

This chain joins TRBV7-3 and TRBJ2-1; TRBD2 might be the D (5 bases). Germline assignment: CDR1 SGHTA and CDR2 FQGTGA. This CDR3 has 17 amino acids. V lost 0 bases to trimming and J lost 6 bases, with 18 bases between them. The CDR3 region has the DNA TGTGCCAGCAGCTTAACGTCAGCGGCCGGTTCGGGCAATGAGCAGTTCTTC. This sequence encodes CASSLTSAAGSGNEQFF.

The rearrangement joins TRBV29-1 to TRBJ2-2; D not resolved. CDR1 and CDR2 from the germline V gene are SQVTM and ANQGSEA. The CDR3 length is 13 residues. Trimming removed 3 bases from V and 5 bases from J, with 10 bases in between. The CDR3: CSVEVGWTGELFF. The CDR3 DNA reads as TGCAGCGTTGAGGTCGGTTGGACCGGGGAGCTGTTTTTT.

The chain combines TRBV5-1 with TRBJ1-1; D is possibly TRBD1 (6 bases). This CDR3 spans 12 amino acids. Looked up from germline, CDR1 is SGHRS and CDR2 is YFSETQ. V lost 4 bases, J lost 6 bases, and 10 bases lay in between. Here the CDR3 DNA reads TGCGCCAGCAGCCCGGACAGATCTGAAGCTTTCTTT. This translates into CASSPDRSEAFF.

V is TRBV7-6 and J is TRBJ1-1, with TRBD1 matching 9 bases. CDR1 is SGHVS, CDR2 FNYEAQ, per germline. The CDR3 is 17 residues long. The junction had 9 bases not matched to a gene; V was cut back by 1 base and J by 3 bases. As DNA, the CDR3 is TGTGCCAGCAGCTTAGTCCCGGGACAGGGCGAGGACACTGAAGCTTTCTTT. This translates into CASSLVPGQGEDTEAFF.

The CDR3 DNA reads TGCAGCGTTGTGATGCTAGCGGGAGAGGGAGAGCAGTTCTTC. Translating gives CSVVMLAGEGEQFF. The rearrangement joins TRBV29-1 to TRBJ2-1, with 10 bases fitting TRBD2. Germline CDR1 and CDR2: SQVTM and ANQGSEA. This CDR3 contains 14 residues. Unmatched junction bases numbered 10, after V lost 4 bases and J lost 10 bases.

V gene TRBV7-2 combines with J gene TRBJ2-7; 8 positions match TRBD1. V shed 1 base and J 5 bases; nucleotides not matched to a gene: 1. The CDR3 sequence is 13 residues long. CDR1 and CDR2 (germline): SGHTA, FQGNSA. The CDR3 protein is CASSLDRGNEQYF. In DNA form, the CDR3 reads TGTGCCAGCAGCTTAGACAGGGGGAACGAGCAGTACTTC. The full variable domain, rest sourced from reference TRBV7-2 and TRBJ2-7, is GAGVSQSPSNKVTEKGKDVELRCDPISGHTALYWYRQSLGQGLEFLIYFQGNSAPDKSGLPSDRFSAERTGGSVSTLTIQRTQQEDSAVYLCASSLDRGNEQYFGPGTRLTVT.

This chain connects TRBV28 to TRBJ1-6; TRBD1 matches at 11 bases. J lost 6 bases, V lost 9 bases, and 10 bases had no gene match. This CDR3 has 16 residues. Germline assignment: CDR1 MDHEN and CDR2 SYDVKM. The CDR3 DNA reads TGTGCCAGTCGGACAGGGGGCGCGCCTTTTAATTCACCCCTCCACTTT. The encoded protein is CASRTGGAPFNSPLHF.

The chain couples TRBV12-3 or TRBV12-4 to TRBJ1-2; perhaps TRBD1 as D (5 bases). The V and J ends lost 7 bases and 7 bases respectively, with 10 bases between them. The CDR3 spans 11 residues. In nucleotides, the CDR3 is TGTGCCAGCACCGTCGGGGGTGGCTACACCTTC. Protein product: CASTVGGGYTF.

The J gene is TRBJ1-2, the V gene TRBV18, with 7 bases lining up with TRBD1. The germline CDR1 and CDR2 sequences are KGHSH and LQKENI. V shed 8 bases, J shed 0 bases, and the junction held 12 bases outside the gene matches. CDR3 length equals 16 residues. The DNA of the CDR3 is TGTGCCAGCACCGGGCAGGGGGTGAGAGCTAACTATGGCTACACCTTC. Translated: CASTGQGVRANYGYTF.

The chain uses TRBV7-9 and TRBJ1-2; perhaps TRBD1 as D (5 bases). This CDR3 region has 14 residues. CDR1 and CDR2 from the germline V gene are SEHNR and FQNEAQ (reference sequence). With 0 bases removed from V and 8 bases from J, the gap between germline ends came to 13 bases. The chain's CDR3 is CASSLAWQGGGYTF. The CDR3 bases are TGTGCCAGCAGCTTAGCGTGGCAGGGTGGCGGCTACACCTTC.

The chain recombines TRBV6-5 with TRBJ1-1; a weak D match, TRBD1 (5 bases). Germline V gives CDR1 MNHEY, CDR2 SVGAGI. The germline V and J ends were trimmed by 5 bases and 11 bases, with 21 bases remaining between them. The CDR3 consists of 14 residues. The CDR3 spells CASSTHAPTGAAFF. The DNA of the CDR3 is TGTGCCAGCAGTACTCACGCCCCCACAGGCGCGGCTTTCTTT.

V gene TRBV6-5 combines with J gene TRBJ2-7; D remains unclear. Germline CDR1 is MNHEY and CDR2 is SVGAGI. Trimming stripped 0 bases from V and 0 bases from J, with 6 bases between. This CDR3 spans 14 amino acids. The CDR3 here is CASSYSYSSYEQYF. In DNA form, the CDR3 reads TGTGCCAGCAGTTACTCGTACAGCTCCTACGAGCAGTACTTC.

The rearrangement joins TRBV7-3 to TRBJ2-1; 10 nucleotides align to TRBD1. Germline-derived CDR1 and CDR2 are SGHTA and FQGTGA. Trimming took 5 bases from V and 5 from J; bases not matched to a gene: 6. The CDR3 is 15 residues long. The CDR3 sequence is CASSIRQGAHNEQFF. For the CDR3, the DNA is TGTGCCAGCAGCATAAGACAGGGGGCCCACAATGAGCAGTTCTTC. The complete variable domain, with remaining parts taken from reference TRBV7-3 and TRBJ2-1, reads GAGVSQTPSNKVTEKGKYVELRCDPISGHTALYWYRQSLGQGPEFLIYFQGTGAADDSGLPNDRFFAVRPEGSVSTLKIQRTERGDSAVYLCASSIRQGAHNEQFFGPGTRLTVL.

The chain combines TRBV5-5 with TRBJ1-5, with D unresolved. The CDR3 loop spans 15 amino acids. V lost 2 bases and J 2 bases, leaving 11 bases between the germline ends. Germline V CDR1 and CDR2: SGHKS, YYEKEE (reference sequence). CDR3 DNA: TGTGCCAGCAGCTTACTGGTTGTCGGCAATCAGCCCCAGCATTTT. Its translation is CASSLLVVGNQPQHF.

The rearrangement links TRBV6-2 or TRBV6-3 to TRBJ2-2; D is ambiguous. The germline CDR1 and CDR2 sequences are MNHEY and SVGEGT. The CDR3 covers 17 residues. The V end lost 3 bases, the J end lost 0 bases, and 14 bases lay between the germline ends. In nucleotides, the CDR3 is TGTGCCAGCAGTTATGAACCGGGTCGCGCGAACACCGGGGAGCTGTTTTTT. This gives the protein CASSYEPGRANTGELFF.

This clone has just a few counts. The chain uses TRBV6-2 or TRBV6-3 and TRBJ2-7; 9 nucleotides agree with TRBD1. CDR1 is MNHEY and CDR2 is SVGEGT in the germline V gene. CDR3 length: 17 amino acids. Trimming at V came to 6 bases and at J to 3 bases, leaving 15 bases not matched to a gene. Written as DNA, the CDR3 is TGTGCCAGCAGCCTTACAGGGGGCAACAATCCGAACTACGAGCAGTACTTC. Translated: CASSLTGGNNPNYEQYF.